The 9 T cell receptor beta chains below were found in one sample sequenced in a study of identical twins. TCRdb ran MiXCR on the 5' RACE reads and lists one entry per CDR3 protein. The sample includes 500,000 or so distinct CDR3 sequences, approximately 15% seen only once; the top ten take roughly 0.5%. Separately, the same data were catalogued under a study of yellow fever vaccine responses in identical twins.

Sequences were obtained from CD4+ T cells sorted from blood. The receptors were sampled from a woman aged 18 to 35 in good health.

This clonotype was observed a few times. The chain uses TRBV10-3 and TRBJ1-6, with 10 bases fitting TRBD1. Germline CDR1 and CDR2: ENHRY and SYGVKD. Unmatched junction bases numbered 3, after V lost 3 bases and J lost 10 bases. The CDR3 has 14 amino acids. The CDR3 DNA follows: TGTGCCATCAGTGACGACAGGGGGCTCTCACCCCTCCACTTT. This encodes CAISDDRGLSPLHF.

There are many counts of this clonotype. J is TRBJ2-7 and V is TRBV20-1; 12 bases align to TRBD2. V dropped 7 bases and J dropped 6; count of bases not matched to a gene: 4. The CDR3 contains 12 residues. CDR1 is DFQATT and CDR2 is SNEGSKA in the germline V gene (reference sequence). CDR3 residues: CSVTSGSTEQYF. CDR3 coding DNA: TGCAGTGTGACTAGCGGGAGCACCGAGCAGTACTTC.

CDR3 protein: CASSAISGSYNSPLHF. In DNA form, the CDR3 reads TGTGCCAGCAGCGCAATCTCCGGCTCCTATAATTCACCCCTCCACTTT. The chain is built from TRBV12-3 or TRBV12-4 and TRBJ1-6; no clear D gene. CDR3 length: 16 residues. Trimming took 6 bases from V and 0 from J, leaving 12 bases between them.

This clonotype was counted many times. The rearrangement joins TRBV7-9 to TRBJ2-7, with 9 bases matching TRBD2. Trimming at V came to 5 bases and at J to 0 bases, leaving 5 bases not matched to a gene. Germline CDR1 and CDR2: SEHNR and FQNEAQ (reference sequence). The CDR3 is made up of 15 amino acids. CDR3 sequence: CASSPAGGLSYEQYF. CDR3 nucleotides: TGTGCCAGCAGCCCAGCGGGGGGCCTCTCCTACGAGCAGTACTTC.

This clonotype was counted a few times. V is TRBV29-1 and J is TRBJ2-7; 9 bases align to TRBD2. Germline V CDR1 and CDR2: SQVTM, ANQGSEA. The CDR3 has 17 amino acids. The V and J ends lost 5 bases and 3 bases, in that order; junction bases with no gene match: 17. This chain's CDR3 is CSVSAVHGASGDYEQYF. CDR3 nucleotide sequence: TGCAGCGTTTCAGCCGTCCATGGGGCTAGCGGGGACTACGAGCAGTACTTC.

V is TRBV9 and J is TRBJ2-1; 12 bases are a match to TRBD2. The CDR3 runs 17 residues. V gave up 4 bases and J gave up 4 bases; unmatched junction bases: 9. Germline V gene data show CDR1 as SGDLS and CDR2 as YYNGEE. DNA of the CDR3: TGTGCCAGCAGCCTAGGCCCACTAGCGGGGGGATACAATGAGCAGTTCTTC. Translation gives CASSLGPLAGGYNEQFF. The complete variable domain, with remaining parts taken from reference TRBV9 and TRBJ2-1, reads DSGVTQTPKHLITATGQRVTLRCSPRSGDLSVYWYQQSLDQGLQFLIQYYNGEERAKGNILERFSAQQFPDLHSELNLSSLELGDSALYFCASSLGPLAGGYNEQFFGPGTRLTVL.

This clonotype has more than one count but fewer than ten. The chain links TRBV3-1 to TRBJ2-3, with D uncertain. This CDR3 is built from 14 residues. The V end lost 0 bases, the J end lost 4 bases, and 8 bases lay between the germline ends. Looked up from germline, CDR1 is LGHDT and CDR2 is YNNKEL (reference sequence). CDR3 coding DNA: TGTGCCAGCAGCCAAGATTTAGCTCCAGATACGCAGTATTTT. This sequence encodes CASSQDLAPDTQYF.

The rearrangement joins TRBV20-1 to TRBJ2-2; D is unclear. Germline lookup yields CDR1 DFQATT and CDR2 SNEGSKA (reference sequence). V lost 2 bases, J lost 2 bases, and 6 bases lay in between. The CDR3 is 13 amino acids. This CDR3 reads CSARSYNTGELFF. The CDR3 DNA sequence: TGCAGTGCTAGAAGCTACAACACCGGGGAGCTGTTTTTT.

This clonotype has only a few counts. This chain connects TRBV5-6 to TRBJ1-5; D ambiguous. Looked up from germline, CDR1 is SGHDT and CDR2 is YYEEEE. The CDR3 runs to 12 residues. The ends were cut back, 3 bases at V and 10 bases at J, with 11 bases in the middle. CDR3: CASSSIRDPQHF. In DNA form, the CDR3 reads TGTGCCAGCAGCTCTATTAGGGATCCCCAGCATTTT. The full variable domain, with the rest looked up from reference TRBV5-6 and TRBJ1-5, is DAGVTQSPTHLIKTRGQQVTLRCSPKSGHDTVSWYQQALGQGPQFIFQYYEEEERQRGNFPDRFSGHQFPNYSSELNVNALLLGDSALYLCASSSIRDPQHFGDGTRLSIL.